This is a list of T cell receptor beta chains from one sample in a study of a mutant IDH1 vaccine in newly diagnosed glioma. Their target antigens are unknown. Method: immunoSEQ multiplex PCR; TCRdb's copy keeps in-frame clones and lacks some. The table shows 25,000 to 30,000 clones, with around 89% occurring only once. The sample here was PBMCs, taken from a glioma patient whose treatment included an IDH1 peptide vaccine. The source of these receptors is a man between 18 and 29 years old with glioma. Each CDR3 is given with its conserved first and last residue. D genes are given only for firm matches. Clone size is not always given. Where it is, it says once, few, many or a class for expanded clones.

V,D,J,size,DNA,CDR3
TRBV6-1,.,TRBJ1-2,.,TGTGCCAGCAGTGTAAGAGACAGCTCGAACTATGGCTACACCTTC,CASSVRDSSNYGYTF
TRBV6-1,TRBD1,TRBJ1-5,.,TGTGCCAGCAGTGATCAGGGGGGTTGGGGGCGAGGCAATCAGCCCCAGCATTTT,CASSDQGGWGRGNQPQHF
TRBV28,TRBD1,TRBJ1-2,once,TGTGCCAGCAGCACCGGGACAGGGTACGGCTATGGCTACACCTTC,CASSTGTGYGYGYTF
TRBV6-1,.,TRBJ2-5,.,TGTGCCAGCAGTGGAAGGTTGACCCAGTACTTC,CASSGRLTQYF
TRBV20-1,.,TRBJ1-2,.,TGCAGTGTCGGGGGTGGCTATGGCTACACCTTC,CSVGGGYGYTF
TRBV6-5,TRBD2,TRBJ2-7,.,TGTGCCAGCAGTCGGGCGGGAGGGCCGGTCGAGCAGTACTTC,CASSRAGGPVEQYF
TRBV10-1,.,TRBJ2-7,.,TGCGCCAGCAGTGAGGGGAACCGGGCAGGGGGCTTAGCGGGACACTCCTACGAGCAGTACTTC,CASSEGNRAGGLAGHSYEQYF
TRBV6-5,.,TRBJ2-7,.,TGTGCCAGCAGACAGGGTTCCGATACCTCTTACGAGCAGTACTTC,CASRQGSDTSYEQYF
TRBV5-1,TRBD1,TRBJ1-5,.,TGCGCCAGCAGTCCCGGGACAGGCTCCAATCAGCCCCAGCATTTT,CASSPGTGSNQPQHF
TRBV19,TRBD1,TRBJ1-1,once,TGTGCCAGTAGCTACGGACAGGGGAACACTGAAGCTTTCTTT,CASSYGQGNTEAFF
TRBV6-6,.,TRBJ1-5,once,TGTGCCAGCAGGTCAGGTAGCAATCAGCCCCAGCATTTT,CASRSGSNQPQHF
TRBV29-1,.,TRBJ2-3,.,TGCAGCGTCTGGGCAGCCATTAGCACAGATACGCAGTATTTT,CSVWAAISTDTQYF
TRBV7-9,TRBD1,TRBJ2-4,.,TGTGCCAGCAGCTATCCAGGGGGCGAAAACATTCAGTACTTC,CASSYPGGENIQYF
TRBV19,.,TRBJ2-6,.,TGTGCCAGCAGGAGCCTCTCTGGGGCCAACGTCCTGACTTTC,CASRSLSGANVLTF
TRBV6-5,.,TRBJ1-1,.,TGTGCCAGCAGTTTTGGACGGTTGAACACTGAAGCTTTCTTT,CASSFGRLNTEAFF
TRBV10-3,.,TRBJ1-1,once,TGTGCCATCAGGGATCCGGGACCTACGAACACTGAAGCTTTCTTT,CAIRDPGPTNTEAFF
TRBV19,TRBD1,TRBJ1-2,.,TGTGCCAGTAGTATTTCCACAGGGGGAGGCTACACCTTC,CASSISTGGGYTF
TRBV7-2,TRBD1,TRBJ1-2,.,TGTGCCAGCAGCTTAGTAGGGGGAACAGGGGGAAAAGATGGCTACACCTTC,CASSLVGGTGGKDGYTF